The clone carrying this T cell receptor (beta chain) was picked up one time. The data were taken from a study of B cell selection in AIRE deficiency. Sorted regulatory T cells were CD4-positive, CD25-high and CD127-low or negative. Authors' data handling: Pooled Tregs gave about 5.65x10^4 patient and some 90,000 donor TCRbeta sequences. The protocol was immunoSEQ multiplex PCR, while the TCRdb copy is restricted to in-frame clones and leaves out a portion. D and trimming were read from the DNA, whereas the V and J calls and clone size are those reported in that table. The repertoire includes tens of thousands of clones, about nine tenths of them detected once, and roughly 1.5% sits in the top ten. The V gene's germline CDR1 is SGHRS and CDR2 YFSETQ. With 0 bases removed from V and 5 bases from J, the gap between germline ends came to 5 bases. This CDR3 is built from 12 residues.

The chain has TRBV5-1 and TRBJ2-5; D call uncertain. This receptor was taken from a human donor in good health. The sample was CD4+CD25+ Tregs sorted from PBMCs. DNA of the CDR3: TGCGCCAGCAGCTTGGAGGGCGAGACCCAGTACTTC. This sequence encodes CASSLEGETQYF.